The entry below gives a single T cell receptor (beta chain) sequence along with its context. This clonotype was counted only a few times. Its antigen is currently not known. Base qualities were left out, and no much larger clone turns up one base away. The CDR3 runs 14 amino acids, cysteine and phenylalanine included. Of all the DNA, just the CDR3 is kept, 42 bases in frame from base 1. V loses 3 bases of germline sequence and J loses 9 bases, and the interval between the two ends is 15 bases. CDR1 and CDR2 were assigned from the germline V gene (reference sequence) as LGHDT and YNNKEL. This specimen belongs to a study of blood T cells in healthy people across ages (dated by TCRdb to about 2015). Background on the whole study: Template switching captured roughly one uniquely barcoded TCR beta cDNA molecule per two T cells in model experiments. Using deep sequencing normalized with unique cDNA molecular identifiers, the study measured how TCR beta repertoire diversity changes with age. The donors were divided into four age groups: young (average around 16 years), middle-aged (roughly 40), aged (around 67) and long-lived (roughly 88). To avoid experimental bias, donors of different ages were distributed randomly across sequencing lanes. Using the same blood draw, the study looked at two additional independent replicas of 1 million unique cDNA reads for two donors, one aged 18 to 30 and the other aged 80 or older. Overall results and qualifications from the work: Estimates of total diversity based on one million sequenced T cells were regarded as lower bounds and as underestimates. Observed TCR beta diversity correlated strongly with the percentage of naive T cells measured by flow cytometry. Conclusive comparison of naive and antigen-experienced compartments was prevented by the profiling of bulk unsorted PBMCs. Donor CMV infection status was unknown, potentially confounding age-related changes in expanded clonotypes. The long-lived group showed more naive CD4+ T cells, fewer expanded clones and increased TCR diversity than the aged group, suggesting age selection. Observed TCR beta diversity per million T cells fell roughly linearly with age, and a significant reduction was already apparent by age roughly 40.

Library creation used 5' RACE. The instrument given in TCRdb is Illumina HiSeq 2500. A second PCR of about 7 to 12 cycles was run with a J-beta primer mix and a sample-barcoded 5' primer. Each TCR beta cDNA molecule received a unique molecular identifier from a template-switch 5' adaptor carrying 12 random nucleotides. Each sample yielded at least 2.5 million CDR3-containing paired-end reads. The Mint cDNA synthesis kit, primed by a TRBC-specific oligonucleotide, was used to synthesize first-strand cDNA from all RNA. All cDNA was treated with uracil-DNA glycosylase and then went through a first 18-cycle PCR with the universal primers M1SS and BC2_uni_R. Processing in the source paper ran as follows. Each sample was normalized by randomly selecting 1 million high-quality reads, each carrying a distinct molecular identifier. Instead of being binned into consensus sequences, reads that shared molecular identifiers were thrown out. MiTCR, set to a Q25 quality threshold and the strictest error-elimination algorithm, was used for CDR3 identification, clonotype clustering and error correction. A nonparametric unseen species model using Euler transformation provided a lower-bound estimate of total TCR beta diversity. TCRdb reran the public reads through fastp at Q25 and MiXCR, keeping productive beta chains. One record per CDR3 amino acid sequence lists the most common genes and DNA. Here the V and J calls rest on TCRdb's processing, not on the authors' analysis. This sample lists 790,000 or so distinct CDR3 sequences; roughly 50% were detected once. Of the sample, approximately 24% falls within the top ten clones.

The approximately 40 donors, aged about 6 to 95 years, were systemically healthy Caucasian individuals from Russia. Each donor gave about 9.7 milliliters of peripheral blood, drawn into EDTA-treated Vacutainer tubes. PBMCs were isolated by Ficoll-Paque density-gradient centrifugation, with at least 7 million obtained per sample. Total RNA was extracted from PBMCs with Trizol reagent, with at least 6 micrograms obtained per sample. For every donor, flow cytometry on a PBMC aliquot measured the percentage of naive CD45RAhigh/CD27high T cells. Sequencing was carried out using blood. The TCR comes from a man in his forties in good health. The rearrangement joined TRBV3-1 to TRBJ2-1, with a tentative D gene TRBD2 over 6 matching bases. The CDR3 amino acid sequence is: CASSHLLEGGEQFF. The sequenced DNA: TGTGCCAGCAGCCACCTACTAGAGGGAGGTGAGCAGTTCTTC.